The 2 T cell receptor beta chains below come from one sample, sequenced in a study of T cells after yellow fever vaccination. One entry per CDR3 protein, called by TCRdb with MiXCR from the 5' RACE reads. The data contain 200,000 or so distinct CDR3 sequences, more than 6.5% of them singletons. The specimen comprised CD4+ T cells sorted from PBMCs, sampled on the day of the yellow fever booster vaccination. The origin of the receptors is a man aged 30 to 45 who received the YFV17D yellow fever vaccine.

This clonotype occurred many times. The J gene is TRBJ2-1, the V gene TRBV5-1; no clear D gene. Germline-derived CDR1 and CDR2 are SGHRS and YFSETQ. The CDR3 spans 14 residues. V shed 4 bases and J shed 3 bases, with 11 bases lying between them. The CDR3 protein is CASSVLSHYNEQFF. For the CDR3, the DNA is TGCGCCAGCAGCGTTTTGTCGCACTACAATGAGCAGTTCTTC.

This clonotype occurred many times. The gene calls are TRBV9 and TRBJ2-2; D is undetermined. Deletions cut 9 bases from V and 8 bases from J, with 20 bases between. This CDR3 comprises 14 residues. Germline V gene sequence: CDR1 SGDLS, CDR2 YYNGEE. CDR3 in amino acids: CATSRQNDGGELFF. In DNA form, the CDR3 reads TGTGCCACCTCCCGACAAAACGACGGGGGGGAGCTGTTTTTT.